The clone carrying this TCR beta chain was counted once. The V gene end was trimmed by 7 bases and the J gene end by 1 base; junction bases not matched to a gene: 3. The germline CDR1 and CDR2 sequences are MNHEY and SVGAGI. The CDR3 length is 15 residues. These data belong to a study of blood T cell repertoires in COVID-19. Study context: Specimens from acute and convalescent COVID-19 originated in the United States, Italy and Spain. Sample material is recorded as cDNA or gDNA derived from T cells, B-cell-depleted T cells, or PBMCs.

Under the authors' procedure: How many nucleated cells were present was estimated from reference gene primer amplification. TCRdb's table, derived via immunoSEQ multiplex PCR, lists solely in-frame clones and lacks some. V, J and clone size are taken as reported in that table, and D and trimming were inferred from the DNA itself. The sample consists of about 43,000 clones, less than 90% of them appearing once. The clonotype originates from a human donor in a cohort sampled during active COVID-19. Sequenced sample: peripheral blood. The gene calls are TRBV6-5 and TRBJ2-2; 10 bases map to TRBD1. CDR3 in amino acids: CASTDRGENTGELFF. The CDR3 region has the DNA TGTGCCAGCACGGACAGGGGGGAGAACACCGGGGAGCTGTTTTTT.